This TCR beta chain was identified during a study of blood T cell repertoires in COVID-19. Study-level information: The United States, Italy and Spain supplied acute and convalescent COVID-19 samples.

This CDR3 contains 16 residues. The V gene's germline CDR1 is SGDLS and CDR2 YYNGEE. With 5 bases removed from V and 0 bases from J, the gap between germline ends came to 15 bases. In the original analysis: Amplification of reference gene primers was used by the study to estimate nucleated cell counts. Method: immunoSEQ multiplex PCR; TCRdb's copy keeps in-frame clones and lacks some. D and trimming were read from the DNA, whereas the V and J calls and clone size are those reported in that table. The data contain a few hundred thousand clones, less than 90% of them singletons. Sequencing used peripheral blood. The receptor comes from a woman aged 50 to 60 with acute or convalescent COVID-19. The chain employs TRBV9 and TRBJ2-1, with D maybe TRBD1 (5 bases). The CDR3 DNA follows: TGTGCCAGCAGGGGCCAGGGCGGAAGCTCCTACAATGAGCAGTTCTTC. Amino acid sequence: CASRGQGGSSYNEQFF.